Listed below are T cell receptor beta chains from one sample, sequenced in a study of T cells in localized non-small cell lung cancer. The assay was immunoSEQ multiplex PCR, and TCRdb's table has in-frame clones only and misses some. The sample has more than 30,000 clones; roughly 86% are singletons. The sequenced sample was peripheral blood mononuclear cells, obtained before any cancer treatment. The receptors derive from a woman aged 40-75 years with stage III lung adenocarcinoma. CDR3s include the opening cysteine and the closing phenylalanine or tryptophan. Fields, in order: D gene, clone size, V gene, J gene, CDR3 protein, CDR3 DNA. D genes are given only for firm matches. Size is omitted from some rows. Given values are once, few, many or a class for expanded clones.

NA,NA,TRBV5-1,TRBJ1-1,CASREQGGLTEAFF,TGCGCCAGCAGAGAACAGGGCGGTCTCACTGAAGCTTTCTTT
NA,NA,TRBV15,TRBJ2-2,CATSRETLANTGELFF,TGTGCCACCAGCAGAGAGACCCTTGCGAACACCGGGGAGCTGTTTTTT
TRBD2,NA,TRBV5-1,TRBJ2-3,CASSLGLAGYGTDTQYF,TGCGCCAGCAGCCTGGGACTAGCGGGGTACGGCACAGATACGCAGTATTTT
TRBD1,NA,TRBV7-2,TRBJ1-2,CASSISFDRGNGYTF,TGTGCCAGCAGCATAAGCTTCGACAGGGGCAATGGCTACACCTTC
TRBD1,NA,TRBV9,TRBJ1-1,CASSADRGSLYTEAFF,TGTGCCAGCAGCGCCGACAGGGGGTCTTTGTACACTGAAGCTTTCTTT
NA,NA,TRBV10-2,TRBJ2-5,CASSEPGPAETQYF,TGCGCCAGCAGTGAGCCCGGACCGGCGGAGACCCAGTACTTC
NA,NA,TRBV5-4,TRBJ2-2,CASGRGGDAGELFF,TGTGCCAGCGGCCGAGGGGGGGATGCCGGGGAGCTGTTTTTT
NA,once,TRBV7-3,TRBJ2-6,CASSLRRQTGANVLTF,TGTGCCAGCAGCTTAAGACGGCAAACTGGGGCCAACGTCCTGACTTTC
NA,NA,TRBV7-2,TRBJ2-1,CASSPLLGDYNEQFF,TGTGCCAGCAGCCCCCTCCTGGGGGACTACAATGAGCAGTTCTTC
NA,once,TRBV7-2,TRBJ2-1,CASSHYSYNEQFF,TGTGCCAGCAGCCACTACTCCTACAATGAGCAGTTCTTC
NA,few,TRBV2,TRBJ2-7,CASSDSGGAYEQYF,TGTGCCAGCAGTGACTCAGGGGGGGCCTACGAGCAGTACTTC
NA,NA,TRBV4-2,TRBJ1-4,CASSQDLSFLVAKLFF,TGTGCCAGCAGCCAAGATCTGTCGTTCTTGGTAGCGAAACTGTTTTTT
NA,NA,TRBV6-5,TRBJ1-4,CASRDPGNEKLFF,TGTGCCAGCAGGGACCCGGGTAATGAAAAACTGTTTTTT
TRBD2,NA,TRBV6-1,TRBJ2-7,CASNPSGRATEQYF,TGTGCCAGCAATCCTAGCGGGAGGGCGACCGAGCAGTACTTC
NA,NA,TRBV5-4,TRBJ2-7,CASSLAGEEDEQYF,TGTGCCAGCAGCTTGGCAGGCGAGGAGGACGAGCAGTACTTC
TRBD2,NA,TRBV6-5,TRBJ2-7,CASSYWTGTSGTEQYF,TGTGCCAGCAGTTACTGGACCGGGACTAGCGGAACCGAGCAGTACTTC
TRBD1,NA,TRBV30,TRBJ1-2,CAWTGGSLTNYGYTF,TGTGCCTGGACAGGGGGCTCCCTTACTAACTATGGCTACACCTTC
NA,NA,TRBV7-8,TRBJ2-2,CASSLVAGVTGELFF,TGTGCCAGCAGCTTAGTAGCAGGAGTCACCGGGGAGCTGTTTTTT
TRBD1,NA,TRBV7-2,TRBJ2-5,CASSLGQGEQETQYF,TGTGCCAGCAGCTTGGGACAGGGCGAGCAAGAGACCCAGTACTTC
NA,once,TRBV5-4,TRBJ1-1,CASSLEGQARTEAFF,TGTGCCAGCAGCTTGGAAGGGCAGGCTCGGACTGAAGCTTTCTTT
NA,NA,TRBV11-2,TRBJ2-6,CASSLAGDGANVLTF,TGTGCCAGCAGCTTGGCAGGGGACGGGGCCAACGTCCTGACTTTC
NA,NA,TRBV11-1,TRBJ2-1,CASSLKVRAPDEQFF,TGTGCCAGCAGCTTAAAAGTGCGAGCCCCCGATGAGCAGTTCTTC
NA,NA,TRBV6-6,TRBJ2-7,CASSPGNEQYF,TGTGCCAGCAGTCCAGGCAACGAGCAGTACTTC
TRBD1,NA,TRBV10-3,TRBJ1-1,CAIKTGAGGIGTEAFF,TGTGCCATCAAGACGGGGGCAGGGGGCATTGGGACTGAAGCTTTCTTT
NA,once,TRBV30,TRBJ1-1,CAWSGVGDTEAFF,TGTGCCTGGAGTGGGGTGGGAGACACTGAAGCTTTCTTT
TRBD2,NA,TRBV5-4,TRBJ2-1,CASTDSGSSYNEQFF,TGTGCCAGCACAGATAGCGGGAGCTCCTACAATGAGCAGTTCTTC
TRBD1,NA,TRBV2,TRBJ2-7,CASRTGGSNEQYF,TGTGCCAGCCGAACAGGGGGCTCCAACGAGCAGTACTTC
NA,NA,TRBV27,TRBJ1-2,CASSLGPPTEIYGYTF,TGTGCCAGCAGTTTAGGGCCCCCTACAGAGATCTATGGCTACACCTTC
NA,NA,TRBV5-3,TRBJ2-7,CASSVDQYEQYF,TGTGCCAGCAGCGTGGACCAATACGAGCAGTACTTC
NA,NA,TRBV9,TRBJ2-1,CASSVGGASEQFF,TGTGCCAGCAGCGTTGGGGGGGCCAGTGAGCAGTTCTTC
TRBD1,NA,TRBV5-4,TRBJ2-5,CASSATGVQETQYF,TGTGCCAGCAGCGCGACAGGGGTCCAAGAGACCCAGTACTTC
TRBD1,NA,TRBV5-8,TRBJ2-7,CASSWTGGEQYF,TGTGCCAGCAGCTGGACAGGGGGCGAGCAGTACTTC
NA,NA,TRBV7-3,TRBJ2-1,CASSLEGNNEQFF,TGTGCCAGCAGCTTAGAGGGGAACAATGAGCAGTTCTTC
NA,NA,TRBV7-2,TRBJ2-4,CASSPRGWGANSGHIQYF,TGTGCCAGCAGCCCCCGGGGGTGGGGGGCGAATAGCGGCCACATTCAGTACTTC
NA,NA,TRBV12-5,TRBJ1-3,CASGITRGGAGGNTIYF,TGTGCTAGTGGTATAACCCGGGGGGGCGCAGGTGGAAACACCATATATTTT
NA,NA,TRBV5-8,TRBJ1-1,CASSALLQGNTEAFF,TGTGCCAGCAGCGCGTTACTACAGGGGAACACTGAAGCTTTCTTT
TRBD1,NA,TRBV19,TRBJ1-4,CASIRTGLSTNEKLFF,TGTGCCAGTATTAGGACAGGATTGTCGACTAATGAAAAACTGTTTTTT
NA,NA,TRBV28,TRBJ1-1,CASSLIRGTEAFF,TGTGCCAGCAGTTTGATTCGTGGGACTGAAGCTTTCTTT
TRBD1,NA,TRBV4-1,TRBJ1-1,CASSLEQGRAFF,TGCGCCAGCAGCCTAGAACAGGGGCGAGCTTTCTTT
NA,NA,TRBV7-9,TRBJ2-5,CASSLSSTGTGRRETQYF,TGTGCCAGCAGCTTATCCAGTACTGGTACAGGGCGGCGGGAGACCCAGTACTTC
NA,once,TRBV9,TRBJ2-7,CASSVRYEQYF,TGTGCCAGCAGCGTACGCTACGAGCAGTACTTC
TRBD1,NA,TRBV2,TRBJ1-6,CATQGERNSPLHF,TGTGCCACCCAGGGGGAGCGAAATTCACCCCTCCACTTT
NA,NA,TRBV7-3,TRBJ1-1,CASSLGPLNTEAFF,TGTGCCAGCAGCCTTGGACCGTTGAACACTGAAGCTTTCTTT
NA,NA,TRBV27,TRBJ1-3,CASSSLKGGSGNTIYF,TGTGCCAGCAGTTCCCTGAAGGGCGGATCTGGAAACACCATATATTTT
NA,NA,TRBV2,TRBJ1-5,CASSEALRVGQPQHF,TGTGCCAGCAGTGAAGCGCTTAGGGTTGGGCAGCCCCAGCATTTT
TRBD1,few,TRBV6-5,TRBJ1-2,CASSYPGQVYGYTF,TGTGCCAGCAGTTACCCGGGACAGGTCTATGGCTACACCTTC
TRBD1,once,TRBV6-5,TRBJ2-7,CASTDRAYEQYF,TGTGCCAGCACCGACAGGGCCTACGAGCAGTACTTC
TRBD1,once,TRBV15,TRBJ1-4,CATSGKGQGWEKLFF,TGTGCCACCAGCGGGAAAGGACAGGGCTGGGAAAAACTGTTTTTT
NA,NA,TRBV6-6,TRBJ2-7,CASSYGNSPIYEQYF,TGTGCCAGCAGTTACGGGAACTCGCCGATTTACGAGCAGTACTTC
NA,NA,TRBV6-1,TRBJ1-2,CASSRAANYGYTF,TGTGCCAGCAGCAGGGCAGCTAACTATGGCTACACCTTC
TRBD2,NA,TRBV6-1,TRBJ2-7,CASTVSGTYEQYF,TGTGCCAGCACTGTTAGCGGGACCTACGAGCAGTACTTC
NA,few,TRBV15,TRBJ1-6,CATSTDSQGGSPLHF,TGTGCCACCAGCACCGATAGCCAGGGTGGATCACCCCTCCACTTT
NA,NA,TRBV16,TRBJ1-5,CASSPRGDQPQHF,TGTGCCAGCAGCCCCCGGGGGGATCAGCCCCAGCATTTT
NA,NA,TRBV28,TRBJ2-6,CASSFLGVLGANVLTF,TGTGCCAGCAGTTTCCTCGGGGTCTTAGGGGCCAACGTCCTGACTTTC
NA,few,TRBV28,TRBJ1-5,CASSQEVQPQHF,TGTGCCAGCAGCCAAGAGGTTCAGCCCCAGCATTTT
NA,NA,TRBV14,TRBJ2-4,CASSQDRRSTTAKNIQYF,TGTGCCAGCAGCCAAGATCGACGGAGCACTACGGCCAAAAACATTCAGTACTTC
NA,few,TRBV5-1,TRBJ1-1,CASSLASSNTEAFF,TGCGCCAGCAGCTTGGCCAGCTCGAACACTGAAGCTTTCTTT
NA,NA,TRBV21-1,TRBJ1-5,CASTTGGSNQPQHF,TGTGCCAGCACCACAGGGGGCTCAAATCAGCCCCAGCATTTT